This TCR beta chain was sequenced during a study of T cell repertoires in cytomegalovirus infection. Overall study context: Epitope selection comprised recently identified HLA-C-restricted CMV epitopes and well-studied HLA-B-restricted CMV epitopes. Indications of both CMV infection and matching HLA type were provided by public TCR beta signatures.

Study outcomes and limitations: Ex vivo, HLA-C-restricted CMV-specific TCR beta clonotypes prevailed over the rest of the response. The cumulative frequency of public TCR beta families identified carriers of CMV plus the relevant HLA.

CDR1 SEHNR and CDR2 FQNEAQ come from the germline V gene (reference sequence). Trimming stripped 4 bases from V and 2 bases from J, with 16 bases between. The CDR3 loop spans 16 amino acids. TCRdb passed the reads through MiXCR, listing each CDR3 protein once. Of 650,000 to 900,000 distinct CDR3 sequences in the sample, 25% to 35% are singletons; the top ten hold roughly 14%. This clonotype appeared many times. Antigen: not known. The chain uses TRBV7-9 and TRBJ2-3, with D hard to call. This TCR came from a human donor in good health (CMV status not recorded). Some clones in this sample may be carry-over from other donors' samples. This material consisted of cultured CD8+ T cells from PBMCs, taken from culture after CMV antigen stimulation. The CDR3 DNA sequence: TGTGCCAGCAGCTGGCGGACGGCCGACTCCACAGATACGCAGTATTTT. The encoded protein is CASSWRTADSTDTQYF.